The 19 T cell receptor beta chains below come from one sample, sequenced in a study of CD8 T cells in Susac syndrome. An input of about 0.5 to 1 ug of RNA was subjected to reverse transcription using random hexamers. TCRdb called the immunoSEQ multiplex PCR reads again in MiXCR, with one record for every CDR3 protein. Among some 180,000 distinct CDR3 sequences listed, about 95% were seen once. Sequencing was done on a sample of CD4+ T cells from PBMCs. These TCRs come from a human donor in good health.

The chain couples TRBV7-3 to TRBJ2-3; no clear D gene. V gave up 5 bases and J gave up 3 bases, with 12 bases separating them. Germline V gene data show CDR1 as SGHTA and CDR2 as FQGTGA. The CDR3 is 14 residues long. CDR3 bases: TGTGCCAGCAGCCCCGGGTTCCAGACAGATACGCAGTATTTT. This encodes CASSPGFQTDTQYF.

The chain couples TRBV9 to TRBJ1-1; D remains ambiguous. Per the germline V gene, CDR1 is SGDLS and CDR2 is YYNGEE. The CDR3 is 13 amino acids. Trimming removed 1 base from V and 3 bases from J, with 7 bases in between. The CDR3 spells CASSVQDDTEAFF. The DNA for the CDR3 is TGTGCCAGCAGCGTACAGGATGACACTGAAGCTTTCTTT.

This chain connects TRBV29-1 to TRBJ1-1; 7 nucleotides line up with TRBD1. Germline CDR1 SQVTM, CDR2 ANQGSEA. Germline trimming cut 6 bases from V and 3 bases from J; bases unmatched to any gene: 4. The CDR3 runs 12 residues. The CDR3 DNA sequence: TGCAGCGTAGGGGACAGACACACTGAAGCTTTCTTT. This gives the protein CSVGDRHTEAFF.

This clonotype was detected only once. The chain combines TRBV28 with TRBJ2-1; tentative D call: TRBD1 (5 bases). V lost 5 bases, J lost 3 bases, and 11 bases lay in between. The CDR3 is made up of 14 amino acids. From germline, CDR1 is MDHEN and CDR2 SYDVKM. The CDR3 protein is CASSGSGFYNEQFF. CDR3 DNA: TGTGCCAGCAGTGGGTCAGGGTTCTACAATGAGCAGTTCTTC.

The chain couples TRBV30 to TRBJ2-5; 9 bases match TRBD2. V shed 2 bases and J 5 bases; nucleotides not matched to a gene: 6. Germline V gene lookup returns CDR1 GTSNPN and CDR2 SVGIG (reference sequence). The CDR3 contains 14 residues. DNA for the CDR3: TGTGCCTGGAGTCGCCTAGCGGGAATCGAGACCCAGTACTTC. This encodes CAWSRLAGIETQYF.

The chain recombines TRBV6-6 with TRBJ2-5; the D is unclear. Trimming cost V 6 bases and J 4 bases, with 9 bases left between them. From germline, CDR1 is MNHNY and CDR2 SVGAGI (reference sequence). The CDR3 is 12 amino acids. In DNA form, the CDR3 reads TGTGCCAGCAGCCGGGCAAGAGAGACCCAGTACTTC. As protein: CASSRARETQYF.

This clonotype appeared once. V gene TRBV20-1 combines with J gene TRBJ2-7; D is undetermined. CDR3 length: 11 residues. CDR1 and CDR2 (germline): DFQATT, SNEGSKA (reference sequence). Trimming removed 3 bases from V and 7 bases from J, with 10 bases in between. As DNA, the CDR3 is TGCAGTGCTAGGAGTTTTGAAGAGCAGTACTTC. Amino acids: CSARSFEEQYF.

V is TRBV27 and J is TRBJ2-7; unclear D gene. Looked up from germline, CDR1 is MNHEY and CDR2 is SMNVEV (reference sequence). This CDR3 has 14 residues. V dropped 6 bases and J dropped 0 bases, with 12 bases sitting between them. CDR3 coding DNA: TGTGCCAGCAGGTTCGACCGTAACTCCTACGAGCAGTACTTC. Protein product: CASRFDRNSYEQYF.

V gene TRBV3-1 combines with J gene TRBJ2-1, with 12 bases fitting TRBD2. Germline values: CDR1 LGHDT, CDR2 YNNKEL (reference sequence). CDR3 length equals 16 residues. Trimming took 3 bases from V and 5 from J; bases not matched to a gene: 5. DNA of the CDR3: TGTGCCAGCAGCCAGACACTAGCGGGAGGTGACAATGAGCAGTTCTTC. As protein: CASSQTLAGGDNEQFF.

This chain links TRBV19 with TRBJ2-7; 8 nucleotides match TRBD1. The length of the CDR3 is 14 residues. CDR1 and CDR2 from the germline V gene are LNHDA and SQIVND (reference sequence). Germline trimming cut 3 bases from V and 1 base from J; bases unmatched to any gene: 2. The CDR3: CASSIRTGSYEQYF. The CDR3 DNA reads TGTGCCAGTAGTATCCGGACAGGGTCCTACGAGCAGTACTTC.

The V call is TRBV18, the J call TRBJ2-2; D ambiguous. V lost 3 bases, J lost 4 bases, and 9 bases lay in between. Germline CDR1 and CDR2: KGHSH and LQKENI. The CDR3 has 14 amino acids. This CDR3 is CASSPTHGTGELFF. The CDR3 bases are TGTGCCAGCTCACCGACTCACGGCACCGGGGAGCTGTTTTTT.

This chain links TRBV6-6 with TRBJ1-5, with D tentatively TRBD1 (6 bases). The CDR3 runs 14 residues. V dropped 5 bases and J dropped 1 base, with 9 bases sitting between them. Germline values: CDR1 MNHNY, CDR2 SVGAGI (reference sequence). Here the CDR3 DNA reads TGTGCCAGCAGTCACAGGGCAAGCAATCAGCCCCAGCATTTT. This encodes CASSHRASNQPQHF.

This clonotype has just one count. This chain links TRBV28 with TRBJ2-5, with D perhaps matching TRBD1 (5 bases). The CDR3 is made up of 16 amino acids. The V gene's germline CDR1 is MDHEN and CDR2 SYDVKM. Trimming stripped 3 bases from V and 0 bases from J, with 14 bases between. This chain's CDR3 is CASSFQIGAYQETQYF. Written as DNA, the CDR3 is TGTGCCAGCAGTTTCCAGATAGGGGCGTACCAAGAGACCCAGTACTTC.

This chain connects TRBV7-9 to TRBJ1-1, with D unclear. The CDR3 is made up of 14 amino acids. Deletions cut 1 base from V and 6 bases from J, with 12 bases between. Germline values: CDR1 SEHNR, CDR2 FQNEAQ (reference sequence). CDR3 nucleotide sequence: TGTGCCAGCAGCTTAGGACCGGCTGAGGCTGAAGCTTTCTTT. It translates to CASSLGPAEAEAFF. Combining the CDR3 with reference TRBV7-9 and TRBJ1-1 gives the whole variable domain DTGVSQNPRHKITKRGQNVTFRCDPISEHNRLYWYRQTLGQGPEFLTYFQNEAQLEKSRLLSDRFSAERPKGSFSTLEIQRTEQGDSAMYLCASSLGPAEAEAFFGQGTRLTVV.

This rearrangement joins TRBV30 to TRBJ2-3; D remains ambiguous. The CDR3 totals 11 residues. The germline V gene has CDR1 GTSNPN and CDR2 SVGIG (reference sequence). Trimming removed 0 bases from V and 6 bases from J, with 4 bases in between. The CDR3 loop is CAWSVRDTQYF. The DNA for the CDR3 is TGTGCCTGGAGTGTACGGGATACGCAGTATTTT.

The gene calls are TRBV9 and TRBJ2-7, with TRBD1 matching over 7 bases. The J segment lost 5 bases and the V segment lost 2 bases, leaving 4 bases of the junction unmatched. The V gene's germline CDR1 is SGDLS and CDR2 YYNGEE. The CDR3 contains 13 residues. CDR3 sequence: CASSVGQLDEQYF. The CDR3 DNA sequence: TGTGCCAGCAGCGTGGGACAGTTAGACGAGCAGTACTTC.

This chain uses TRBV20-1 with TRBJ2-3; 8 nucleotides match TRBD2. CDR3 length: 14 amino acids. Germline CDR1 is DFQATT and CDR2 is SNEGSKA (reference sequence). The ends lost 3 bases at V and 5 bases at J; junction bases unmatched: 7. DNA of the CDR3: TGCAGTGCTAGTGCAGCGGGAGTGGGAGATACGCAGTATTTT. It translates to CSASAAGVGDTQYF.

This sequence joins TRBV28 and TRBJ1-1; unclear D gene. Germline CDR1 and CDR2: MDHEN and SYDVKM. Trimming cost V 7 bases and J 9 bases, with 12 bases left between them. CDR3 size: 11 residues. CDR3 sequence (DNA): TGTGCCAGCACCACTCTAGGGCAAGCTTTCTTT. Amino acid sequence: CASTTLGQAFF.

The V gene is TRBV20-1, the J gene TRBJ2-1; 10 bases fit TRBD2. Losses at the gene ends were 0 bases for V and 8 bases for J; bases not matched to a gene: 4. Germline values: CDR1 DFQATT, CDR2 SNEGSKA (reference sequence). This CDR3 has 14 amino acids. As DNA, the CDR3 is TGCAGTGCTAGAGAAGCTAGCGGGAGCGATGAGCAGTTCTTC. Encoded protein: CSAREASGSDEQFF.